A single sample gave rise to the 12 T cell receptor beta chains below, sequenced in a study of cytomegalovirus exposure and HLA in healthy donors. The PCR used 60 Vbeta and 13 Jbeta primers. Repertoires were generated with immunoSEQ multiplex PCR, while TCRdb's copy carries only in-frame clones and drops some. Of some 120,000 clones listed, 80% are singletons. Sequenced: PBMCs. The receptors here all came from a man between 25 and 39 years old in good health and CMV-seronegative.

The chain links TRBV7-8 to TRBJ1-1; no clear D. The germline V gene has CDR1 SGHVS and CDR2 FQNEAQ. The CDR3 runs 14 residues. V lost 5 bases to trimming and J lost 0 bases, with 10 bases between them. This chain's CDR3 is CASSLRDLNTEAFF. The DNA for the CDR3 is TGTGCCAGCAGCCTCCGGGATCTGAACACTGAAGCTTTCTTT.

The V and J genes are TRBV5-6 and TRBJ2-3, with a tentative D call TRBD2 (6 bases). CDR3 length: 17 amino acids. Trimming removed 4 bases at V and 4 bases at J, with 22 bases between. Per the germline V gene, CDR1 is SGHDT and CDR2 is YYEEEE. The chain's CDR3 is CASSPKGGSGVPDTQYF. The CDR3 DNA is TGTGCCAGCAGCCCCAAAGGCGGATCGGGGGTCCCAGATACGCAGTATTTT.

The rearrangement links TRBV4-2 to TRBJ1-3; D remains unclear. V lost 4 bases, J lost 0 bases, and 10 bases lay in between. The CDR3 loop spans 15 amino acids. The germline CDR1 and CDR2 sequences are LGHNA and YNFKEQ. The CDR3: CASSPGSGSGNTIYF. In nucleotides, the CDR3 is TGTGCCAGCAGCCCTGGGAGCGGCTCTGGAAACACCATATATTTT.

V and J are TRBV28 and TRBJ2-7, with TRBD2 matching over 13 bases. The germline CDR1 and CDR2 sequences are MDHEN and SYDVKM. This CDR3 is built from 15 residues. J was trimmed by 5 bases and V by 4 bases; bases with no gene match: 5. The CDR3 region is CASSSTSGRAHEQYF. The CDR3, as DNA: TGTGCCAGCAGTTCTACTAGCGGGAGGGCTCACGAGCAGTACTTC.

The genes are TRBV7-9 and TRBJ2-7, with TRBD1 matching 9 bases. The length of the CDR3 is 13 residues. In germline, CDR1 is SEHNR, CDR2 FQNEAQ (reference sequence). J lost 9 bases, V lost 1 base, and 4 bases had no gene match. CDR3 bases: TGTGCCAGCAGCTTAGGGGGGACAGGGCTGCAGTACTTC. Translated: CASSLGGTGLQYF.

The chain recombines TRBV28 with TRBJ2-2; D may be TRBD1 (6 bases). The germline CDR1 and CDR2 sequences are MDHEN and SYDVKM. The CDR3 has 15 residues. V was cut by 2 bases and J by 8 bases, with 15 bases left in between. The chain's CDR3 is CASSLGQNTRGELFF. The CDR3 bases are TGTGCCAGCAGTTTAGGACAGAACACCAGGGGGGAGCTGTTTTTT.

The sample holds a few counts of this clone. This sequence joins TRBV28 and TRBJ1-4, with a weak D call TRBD1 (5 bases). Germline V gene sequence: CDR1 MDHEN, CDR2 SYDVKM. V was cut by 4 bases and J by 2 bases, with 11 bases left in between. The CDR3 is 15 residues long. The CDR3 coding sequence is TGTGCCAGCAGTTCCCTGACAGATACTAATGAAAAACTGTTTTTT. Translation gives CASSSLTDTNEKLFF. The entire variable domain, with the rest obtained from reference TRBV28 and TRBJ1-4, is as follows: DVKVTQSSRYLVKRTGEKVFLECVQDMDHENMFWYRQDPGLGLRLIYFSYDVKMKEKGDIPEGYSVSREKKERFSLILESASTNQTSMYLCASSSLTDTNEKLFFGSGTQLSVL.

The chain is built from TRBV5-1 and TRBJ2-2; unclear D gene. The ends were cut back, 2 bases at V and 4 bases at J, with 6 bases in the middle. The CDR3 extends over 13 amino acids. Germline CDR1 is SGHRS and CDR2 is YFSETQ. CDR3 coding DNA: TGCGCCAGCAGCTTAAGCACCACCGGGGAGCTGTTTTTT. Protein sequence: CASSLSTTGELFF. Full variable domain (rest looked up from reference TRBV5-1 and TRBJ2-2): KAGVTQTPRYLIKTRGQQVTLSCSPISGHRSVSWYQQTPGQGLQFLFEYFSETQRNKGNFPGRFSGRQFSNSRSEMNVSTLELGDSALYLCASSLSTTGELFFGEGSRLTVL.

The V call is TRBV6-5, the J call TRBJ2-5, with D perhaps TRBD2 (6 bases). The CDR3 extends over 13 amino acids. The ends were cut back, 5 bases at V and 5 bases at J, with 12 bases in the middle. Germline-derived CDR1 and CDR2 are MNHEY and SVGAGI. The DNA for the CDR3 is TGTGCCAGCAGTGCGCGGGAAGGGGAGACCCAGTACTTC. This encodes CASSAREGETQYF.

This chain links TRBV11-2 with TRBJ1-4, with TRBD1 matching over 10 bases. The germline CDR1 and CDR2 sequences are SGHAT and FQNNGV. V shed 5 bases and J 4 bases; nucleotides not matched to a gene: 10. The CDR3 contains 17 residues. Here the CDR3 reads CASSVKLGQGINEKLFF. DNA for the CDR3: TGTGCCAGCAGCGTCAAGTTGGGACAGGGGATTAATGAAAAACTGTTTTTT. Drawing the rest from reference TRBV11-2 and TRBJ1-4, the complete variable domain is EAGVAQSPRYKIIEKRQSVAFWCNPISGHATLYWYQQILGQGPKLLIQFQNNGVVDDSQLPKDRFSAERLKGVDSTLKIQPAKLEDSAVYLCASSVKLGQGINEKLFFGSGTQLSVL.

V is TRBV5-6 and J is TRBJ1-1; the match to TRBD1 covers 8 bases. Germline CDR1 is SGHDT and CDR2 is YYEEEE. With V trimmed by 4 bases and J by 1 base, 6 bases remained unmatched. The CDR3 totals 15 residues. The CDR3 reads CASSPRQGSNTEAFF. In DNA, the CDR3 is TGTGCCAGCAGCCCACGACAGGGGTCGAACACTGAAGCTTTCTTT.

This clone showed up just a few times. J is TRBJ2-1 and V is TRBV18; possible D gene TRBD2, 6 bases. The V gene lost 6 bases and the J gene lost 0 bases, with 12 bases spanning the gap. The CDR3 is made up of 15 amino acids. Per germline, CDR1 KGHSH and CDR2 LQKENI. CDR3 DNA: TGTGCCAGCTCCGAGGGACTCCACTCCTACAATGAGCAGTTCTTC. It specifies CASSEGLHSYNEQFF. Based on the CDR3 plus reference TRBV18 and TRBJ2-1, the full variable domain is NAGVMQNPRHLVRRRGQEARLRCSPMKGHSHVYWYRQLPEEGLKFMVYLQKENIIDESGMPKERFSAEFPKEGPSILRIQQVVRGDSAAYFCASSEGLHSYNEQFFGPGTRLTVL.